The 17 T cell receptor beta chains reported below all come from one sample, sequenced in a study of somatic mutations in cytotoxic T cells in rheumatoid arthritis. Repertoires were generated with immunoSEQ multiplex PCR, while TCRdb's copy carries only in-frame clones and drops some. The table has some 16,000 clones, 60% to 80% seen once; the top ten hold under 25%. Sequences were obtained from CD8+ T cells sorted from blood. The source of these receptors is an adult with rheumatoid arthritis.

In its sample, this clone was seen a few times. The chain employs TRBV10-3 and TRBJ1-2; tentatively, D is TRBD1 (5 bases). V lost 8 bases to trimming and J lost 3 bases, with 19 bases between them. The length of the CDR3 is 15 residues. Germline-derived CDR1 and CDR2 are ENHRY and SYGVKD. The CDR3 coding sequence is TGTGCCATCGAGTCCGGGACCGGTCTCGACTATGGCTACACCTTC. It codes for CAIESGTGLDYGYTF.

V is TRBV13 and J is TRBJ1-2; 7 nucleotides align to TRBD1. Germline loops: CDR1 PRHDT, CDR2 FYEKMQ (reference sequence). The CDR3 has 12 amino acids. J was trimmed by 4 bases and V by 4 bases; bases with no gene match: 0. The DNA of the CDR3 is TGTGCCAGCAGCTCAGGGGGCTATGGCTACACCTTC. It translates to CASSSGGYGYTF.

V and J are TRBV13 and TRBJ2-3; TRBD2 might be the D (6 bases). The ends were cut back, 1 base at V and 1 base at J, with 15 bases in the middle. There are 17 residues in the CDR3. The germline CDR1 and CDR2 sequences are PRHDT and FYEKMQ (reference sequence). The CDR3 is CASSLVASASGTDTQYF. In DNA, the CDR3 is TGTGCCAGCAGCTTAGTCGCTAGCGCTTCCGGCACAGATACGCAGTATTTT.

The rearrangement links TRBV10-1 to TRBJ2-1; 11 bases match TRBD2. CDR1 and CDR2 (germline): WNHNN, SYGVQD (reference sequence). V lost 11 bases, J lost 7 bases, and 10 bases stayed unmatched. The CDR3 extends over 14 amino acids. The CDR3 loop is CASLSGRARNEQFF. The CDR3 DNA reads TGCGCCTCCCTTAGCGGGAGGGCCCGGAATGAGCAGTTCTTC.

V is TRBV6-1 and J is TRBJ1-2, with D tentatively TRBD1 (5 bases). Germline-derived CDR1 and CDR2 are MNHNS and SASEGT. The CDR3 contains 16 residues. Trimming stripped 4 bases from V and 3 bases from J, with 18 bases between. The CDR3 nucleotides read TGTGCCAGCAGTGCCCCCCGGGGCAGGGAGGACTATGGCTACACCTTC. It specifies CASSAPRGREDYGYTF.

J is TRBJ2-7 and V is TRBV6-1; a weak D match, TRBD2 (6 bases). The V end lost 5 bases, the J end lost 0 bases, and 11 bases lay between the germline ends. Germline-derived CDR1 and CDR2 are MNHNS and SASEGT. The CDR3 length is 14 residues. The CDR3 here is CASSIYGSSYEQYF. CDR3 bases: TGTGCCAGCAGTATCTACGGGAGCTCCTACGAGCAGTACTTC.

The gene calls are TRBV20-1 and TRBJ2-3; D gene unclear. The CDR3 loop spans 11 amino acids. The germline CDR1 and CDR2 sequences are DFQATT and SNEGSKA (reference sequence). V was trimmed by 5 bases and J by 2 bases, leaving 5 bases between them. CDR3 DNA: TGCAGTGCTGGGTCCACAGATACGCAGTATTTT. It translates to CSAGSTDTQYF.

This clone occurred once. The chain uses TRBV9 and TRBJ2-2; 8 nucleotides agree with TRBD2. The CDR3 spans 15 residues. Looked up from germline, CDR1 is SGDLS and CDR2 is YYNGEE. The V gene end was trimmed by 3 bases and the J gene end by 6 bases; junction bases not matched to a gene: 7. Here the CDR3 reads CASSDPAGAAGELFF. As DNA, the CDR3 is TGTGCCAGCAGCGATCCAGCGGGAGCTGCCGGGGAGCTGTTTTTT.

CDR3 sequence reads: CASSPSRGGATNEKLFF. The CDR3 DNA reads TGTGCCAGCAGCCCATCGCGGGGCGGTGCAACTAATGAAAAACTGTTTTTT. This rearrangement joins TRBV7-9 to TRBJ1-4; D perhaps matches TRBD1 (5 bases). With 5 bases removed from V and 0 bases from J, the gap between germline ends came to 16 bases. Germline V lookup: CDR1 SEHNR, CDR2 FQNEAQ (reference sequence). The CDR3 consists of 17 residues.

There are a few counts of this clone. V usage is TRBV5-6 and J usage is TRBJ1-2, with TRBD1 matching over 7 bases. Germline CDR1 is SGHDT and CDR2 is YYEEEE. V lost 2 bases, J lost 6 bases, and 4 bases stayed unmatched. The CDR3 is made up of 13 amino acids. Here the CDR3 DNA reads TGTGCCAGCAGCTTAGGGGGCGGGCATGGCTACACCTTC. This translates into CASSLGGGHGYTF.

The genes are TRBV29-1 and TRBJ2-7; D ambiguous. The CDR3 consists of 13 residues. Deletions cut 0 bases from V and 3 bases from J, with 9 bases between. Germline CDR1 and CDR2: SQVTM and ANQGSEA. This CDR3 reads CSVEDPFNYEQYF. In nucleotides, the CDR3 is TGCAGCGTTGAAGATCCCTTTAACTACGAGCAGTACTTC.

This sequence joins TRBV6-1 and TRBJ1-1; a weak D match, TRBD1 (5 bases). With 8 bases removed from V and 3 bases from J, the gap between germline ends came to 13 bases. The germline CDR1 and CDR2 sequences are MNHNS and SASEGT. This CDR3 region has 13 residues. The CDR3 here is CASSSGWDTEAFF. The CDR3 region has the DNA TGTGCCAGCTCTTCAGGGTGGGACACTGAAGCTTTCTTT.

This clone turned up a few times. The genes are TRBV7-9 and TRBJ2-7, with 9 bases lining up with TRBD1. Germline trimming cut 3 bases from V and 3 bases from J; bases unmatched to any gene: 3. Germline V CDR1 and CDR2: SEHNR, FQNEAQ (reference sequence). CDR3 length equals 14 residues. The CDR3 sequence is CASSFPGQGYEQYF. The CDR3 nucleotides read TGTGCCAGCAGCTTTCCGGGACAGGGCTACGAGCAGTACTTC.

J is TRBJ1-5 and V is TRBV6-4; no definite D call. V lost 6 bases and J lost 7, with 13 bases in between. The germline V gene encodes CDR1 MRHNA and CDR2 SNTAGT. The CDR3 totals 13 residues. CDR3 sequence (DNA): TGTGCCAGCAGCCCAGACATCGCCCAGCCCCAGCATTTT. Encoded protein: CASSPDIAQPQHF.

In its sample, this clone was seen once. The chain links TRBV7-2 to TRBJ2-1; 11 bases are a match to TRBD2. V trimming: 3 bases; J trimming: 4 bases; junction bases outside the gene matches: 2. Germline CDR1 reads SGHTA; CDR2 reads FQGNSA. The CDR3 loop spans 15 amino acids. CDR3 nucleotide sequence: TGTGCCAGCAGCTTGACTAGCGGGAAGTACAATGAGCAGTTCTTC. Protein product: CASSLTSGKYNEQFF.

The rearrangement joins TRBV6-5 to TRBJ2-1; 15 bases agree with TRBD2. In germline, CDR1 is MNHEY, CDR2 SVGAGI. The V and J ends lost 5 bases and 7 bases, in that order; junction bases with no gene match: 3. The CDR3 totals 15 residues. The CDR3 sequence is CASSPGLAGGNEQFF. In DNA form, the CDR3 reads TGTGCCAGCAGTCCGGGACTAGCGGGAGGTAATGAGCAGTTCTTC.

The chain employs TRBV28 and TRBJ1-2, with unresolved D. The CDR3 totals 16 residues. The V end lost 2 bases, the J end lost 2 bases, and 15 bases lay between the germline ends. CDR1 is MDHEN, CDR2 SYDVKM, per germline. CDR3 sequence reads: CASSLIGSSSNYGYTF. The CDR3, as DNA: TGTGCCAGCAGTTTAATCGGTTCTAGCAGCAACTATGGCTACACCTTC.